Listed below are T cell receptor beta chains from one sample, sequenced in a study of cytomegalovirus exposure and HLA in healthy donors. Sequencing used immunoSEQ multiplex PCR; TCRdb keeps in-frame clones, though not all of them. The sample carries 75,000 to 100,000 clones, around 73% recorded once. Specimen: PBMCs. Receptors were obtained from a man in his forties or fifties in good health and CMV-seronegative. Both conserved end residues are part of each CDR3. Each record gives: clone size, V gene, CDR3 protein. Size is stated for part of the rows, as once, few or many counts, or as a class when the clone is expanded.

>few|TRBV7-9
CASSLDGGGAGYTF
>NA|TRBV13
CASSSTGKAEAFF
>NA|TRBV19
CASSISGGPTGQYF
>few|TRBV2
CASSIRQGAYEQYF
>NA|TRBV30
CAWTTGGSEQYF
>few|TRBV7-2
CASSLEPSEAFF
>NA|TRBV29-1
CSGQGESYEQYF
>NA|TRBV29-1
CSANGQLNTEAFF
>few|TRBV9
CASSGQAGGGEQYF
>once|TRBV5-5
CASSSTGTQGHEQYF
>NA|TRBV6-5
CASGRANTGELFF
>NA|TRBV5-1
CASGTGPDTTNTGELFF
>once|TRBV13
CASSPSISGMPSSYNEQFF
>NA|TRBV19
CASSITLRARTEAFF
>NA|TRBV29-1
CSVDTASGGASEQFF
>NA|TRBV28
CASSQSHRNQPQHF